This paragraph reports one T cell receptor beta chain. Its antigen is not identified. Clones were sequenced by immunoSEQ multiplex PCR, and TCRdb holds only the in-frame ones, with some missing. The sample holds 50,000 to 80,000 clones; 95% to 98% are singletons and the top ten take 0.34%. CD4+CD25+CD127- Tregs, CD4+CD25- non-Tregs, CD4 and CD8 cells were sorted. Before regulatory T cell sorting, thawed PBMCs rested overnight at 37°C in roughly 190 IU/ml IL-2. This specimen comes from a study of Tregs in tolerant kidney transplant recipients. Findings and caveats of the study: Tolerant patients' donor-specific Tregs expanded beyond overall Tregs, suggesting antigen-driven growth.

The clonotype was recovered from a human donor who received a combined kidney and bone marrow transplant. The sequencing here drew on Tregs from blood, taken before the transplant.

Written as DNA, the CDR3 is TGTGCCAGCAGAAAAAGCGGTATTCTGTACAATGAGCAGTTCTTC. It is translated as CASRKSGILYNEQFF. The chain has TRBV7-2 and TRBJ2-1; maybe TRBD2 (5 bases). Germline V lookup: CDR1 SGHTA, CDR2 FQGNSA. V was shortened by 6 bases and J by 4 bases, with 16 bases between the two germline ends. The CDR3 is 15 amino acids.